This T cell receptor beta chain is drawn from a study of neoadjuvant nivolumab and ipilimumab in lung cancer. Study observations and caveats: Only two of four nivolumab-treated tumors gained richness and clonality by surgery.

CDR3 length: 14 amino acids. CDR1 SGHRS and CDR2 YFSETQ come from the germline V gene. Trimming stripped 1 base from V and 2 bases from J, with 10 bases between. Generated by immunoSEQ multiplex PCR, the TCRdb table keeps only in-frame clones and is missing some. The sample lists approximately 12,000 clones, around two thirds occurring once. Comment on this clone: Its specificity is unknown.

The V call is TRBV5-1, the J call TRBJ2-7; D possibly corresponds to TRBD1 (6 bases). The sequence derives from an adult with non-small cell lung cancer. The sequences come from peripheral blood, collected after neoadjuvant nivolumab, alone or with ipilimumab, at or shortly before surgery. The CDR3 is CASSLSGDTYEQYF. The CDR3 DNA reads TGCGCCAGCAGCTTGTCAGGGGATACCTACGAGCAGTACTTC.